Listed below are T cell receptor beta chains from one sample, sequenced in a study of shared clonotypes between healthy human individuals. Assay used: immunoSEQ multiplex PCR; TCRdb lists only in-frame clones, some missing. The top ten hold approximately 0.39% of the sample, which has 2 million to 2.5 million clones, about nine tenths seen once. The sequenced sample consisted of naive CD4+ T cells from PBMCs. The receptor source for this set is a young man in good health. Some clones in this sample may be carry-over from other donors' samples. Both conserved end residues are part of each CDR3. The D gene is left open where the match is weak. The listing skips clone size in some rows; elsewhere it reads once, few, many or a size class.

V gene: TRBV5-4
clone size: NA
D gene: NA
J gene: TRBJ1-5
CDR3 protein: CASSLGGGQPQHF
CDR3 DNA: TGTGCCAGCAGCTTGGGTGGGGGGCAGCCCCAGCATTTT

V gene: TRBV4-3
clone size: NA
D gene: NA
J gene: TRBJ1-1
CDR3 protein: CASSQDLRDSNTEAFF
CDR3 DNA: TGCGCCAGCAGCCAAGATCTTCGGGACTCTAACACTGAAGCTTTCTTT

V gene: TRBV2
clone size: NA
D gene: NA
J gene: TRBJ1-5
CDR3 protein: CASKGGVEPQHF
CDR3 DNA: TGTGCCAGCAAGGGGGGCGTAGAGCCCCAGCATTTT

V gene: TRBV18
clone size: NA
D gene: TRBD2
J gene: TRBJ2-1
CDR3 protein: CASSGQTSGRAYNEQFF
CDR3 DNA: TGTGCCAGCTCAGGCCAGACTAGCGGGCGGGCCTACAATGAGCAGTTCTTC

V gene: TRBV7-6
clone size: NA
D gene: NA
J gene: TRBJ2-7
CDR3 protein: CASSFGGAPYEQYF
CDR3 DNA: TGTGCCAGCAGCTTTGGGGGGGCCCCCTACGAGCAGTACTTC

V gene: TRBV7-2
clone size: few
D gene: NA
J gene: TRBJ1-1
CDR3 protein: CASRPGGTNTEAFF
CDR3 DNA: TGTGCCAGCCGCCCCGGGGGGACCAACACTGAAGCTTTCTTT

V gene: TRBV5-3
clone size: NA
D gene: TRBD2
J gene: TRBJ2-1
CDR3 protein: CARSGAGTSDPRPYNEQFF
CDR3 DNA: TGTGCCAGAAGCGGGGCCGGGACTAGCGACCCGCGGCCCTACAATGAGCAGTTCTTC

V gene: TRBV20-1
clone size: NA
D gene: NA
J gene: TRBJ2-1
CDR3 protein: CSARAGTGQFF
CDR3 DNA: TGCAGTGCCAGGGCGGGGACCGGGCAGTTCTTC

V gene: TRBV9
clone size: NA
D gene: TRBD2
J gene: TRBJ2-1
CDR3 protein: CASSMPRAGGLYNEQFF
CDR3 DNA: TGTGCCAGCAGCATGCCCCGCGCGGGAGGCCTCTACAATGAGCAGTTCTTC

V gene: TRBV5-1
clone size: NA
D gene: TRBD1
J gene: TRBJ1-2
CDR3 protein: CASSAGTGDYGYTF
CDR3 DNA: TGCGCCAGCAGCGCGGGGACAGGGGACTATGGCTACACCTTC

V gene: TRBV6-1
clone size: NA
D gene: NA
J gene: TRBJ2-7
CDR3 protein: CASKDWDPDSYEQYF
CDR3 DNA: TGTGCCAGCAAGGATTGGGACCCGGACTCCTACGAGCAGTACTTC

V gene: TRBV5-1
clone size: NA
D gene: TRBD2
J gene: TRBJ2-1
CDR3 protein: CASSLAGSGSYNEQFF
CDR3 DNA: TGCGCCAGCAGCTTGGCCGGTAGCGGGAGCTACAATGAGCAGTTCTTC

V gene: TRBV29-1
clone size: NA
D gene: TRBD2
J gene: TRBJ2-7
CDR3 protein: CSVTGTSGSYEQYF
CDR3 DNA: TGCAGCGTCACCGGGACTAGCGGATCCTACGAGCAGTACTTC

V gene: TRBV7-3
clone size: NA
D gene: TRBD1
J gene: TRBJ1-1
CDR3 protein: CASSLSPSPGQDEAFF
CDR3 DNA: TGTGCCAGCAGCTTATCCCCATCTCCGGGACAGGATGAAGCTTTCTTT

V gene: TRBV13
clone size: NA
D gene: TRBD2
J gene: TRBJ2-7
CDR3 protein: CASSRLAGVKEQYF
CDR3 DNA: TGTGCCAGCAGCCGACTAGCGGGAGTTAAGGAGCAGTACTTC

V gene: TRBV5-1
clone size: NA
D gene: NA
J gene: TRBJ2-2
CDR3 protein: CASSSRGASTGELFF
CDR3 DNA: TGCGCCAGCAGTTCTCGGGGCGCGAGCACCGGGGAGCTGTTTTTT

V gene: TRBV10-3
clone size: NA
D gene: NA
J gene: TRBJ2-1
CDR3 protein: CAISVLTGTDNEQFF
CDR3 DNA: TGTGCCATCAGTGTACTAACAGGGACGGACAATGAGCAGTTCTTC

V gene: TRBV5-4
clone size: NA
D gene: NA
J gene: TRBJ2-1
CDR3 protein: CASSLGQVRESGEQFF
CDR3 DNA: TGTGCCAGCAGCTTGGGCCAGGTCCGGGAAAGTGGTGAGCAGTTCTTC

V gene: TRBV19
clone size: NA
D gene: NA
J gene: TRBJ1-1
CDR3 protein: CASSPGTPTEAFF
CDR3 DNA: TGTGCCAGTAGCCCTGGGACCCCCACTGAAGCTTTCTTT

V gene: TRBV6-5
clone size: NA
D gene: TRBD1
J gene: TRBJ2-5
CDR3 protein: CASSYAYRGPETQYF
CDR3 DNA: TGTGCCAGCAGTTACGCCTACAGGGGCCCGGAGACCCAGTACTTC

V gene: TRBV5-1
clone size: NA
D gene: NA
J gene: TRBJ2-7
CDR3 protein: CASSLPTGFTSYEQYF
CDR3 DNA: TGCGCCAGCAGCTTACCTACAGGGTTTACCTCCTACGAGCAGTACTTC

V gene: TRBV7-9
clone size: NA
D gene: TRBD1
J gene: TRBJ1-1
CDR3 protein: CASSPGQGDTEAFF
CDR3 DNA: TGTGCCAGCAGCCCGGGACAGGGCGACACTGAAGCTTTCTTT

V gene: TRBV10-3
clone size: once
D gene: TRBD2
J gene: TRBJ2-7
CDR3 protein: CATSGTSGRAGYEQYF
CDR3 DNA: TGTGCCACCTCCGGGACTAGCGGGAGGGCCGGTTACGAGCAGTACTTC

V gene: TRBV7-9
clone size: NA
D gene: NA
J gene: TRBJ1-3
CDR3 protein: CASSLWLPPRVSGNTIYF
CDR3 DNA: TGTGCCAGCAGCTTATGGTTGCCACCAAGGGTCTCTGGAAACACCATATATTTT

V gene: TRBV7-3
clone size: once
D gene: TRBD2
J gene: TRBJ2-1
CDR3 protein: CASSSGTSGYNEQFF
CDR3 DNA: TGTGCCAGCAGCTCAGGGACTAGCGGATACAATGAGCAGTTCTTC